This TCR beta chain was sequenced in a study of glioma-infiltrating T cells after dendritic cell vaccination. Study as a whole: Three intradermal dendritic cell vaccine injections were given every two weeks.

For this clone: The antigen is unknown.

Time point indicated: after dendritic cell vaccination, including at tumor progression/relapse. CDR3 length equals 14 residues. Trimming removed 5 bases at V and 1 base at J, with 8 bases between. Germline CDR1 reads SNHLY; CDR2 reads FYNNEI. TCRdb's table, derived via immunoSEQ multiplex PCR, lists solely in-frame clones and lacks some. Found here are about 58,000 clones, roughly 83% of them singletons; the top ten hold less than 20%. Findings of the study overall: Higher pretreatment TIL content predicted longer progression-free time and survival.

This chain connects TRBV2 to TRBJ2-2; D possibly corresponds to TRBD1 (5 bases). Sequencing was performed on blood, taken after dendritic cell vaccination. This TCR derives from a human donor with glioblastoma. The chain's CDR3 is CASSPTGNTGELFF. Written as DNA, the CDR3 is TGTGCCAGCAGTCCCACAGGGAACACCGGGGAGCTGTTTTTT. Together with reference TRBV2 and TRBJ2-2, the CDR3 gives the full variable domain: EPEVTQTPSHQVTQMGQEVILRCVPISNHLYFYWYRQILGQKVEFLVSFYNNEISEKSEIFDDQFSVERPDGSNFTLKIRSTKLEDSAMYFCASSPTGNTGELFFGEGSRLTVL.